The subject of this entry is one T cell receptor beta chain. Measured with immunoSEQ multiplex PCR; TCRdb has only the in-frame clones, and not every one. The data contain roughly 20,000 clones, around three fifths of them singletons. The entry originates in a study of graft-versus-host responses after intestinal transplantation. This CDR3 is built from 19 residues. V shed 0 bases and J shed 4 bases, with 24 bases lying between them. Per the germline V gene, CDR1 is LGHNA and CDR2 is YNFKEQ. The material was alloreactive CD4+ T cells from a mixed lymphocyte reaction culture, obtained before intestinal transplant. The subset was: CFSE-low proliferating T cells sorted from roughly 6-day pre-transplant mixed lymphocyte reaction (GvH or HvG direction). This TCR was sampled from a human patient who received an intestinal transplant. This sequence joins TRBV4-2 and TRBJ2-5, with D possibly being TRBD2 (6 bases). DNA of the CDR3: TGTGCCAGCAGCCAAGACGGGCTTTTTGGAGGGAGGCATGGAGAGACCCAGTACTTC. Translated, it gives CASSQDGLFGGRHGETQYF.